Below, 4 T cell receptor beta chains from the same sample are listed, as sequenced in a study of beta chain features in type 1 diabetes. The whole isolated RNA underwent reverse transcription, so sequencing captured expressed TCRB transcripts. Some clones are missing from TCRdb's copy, which holds only in-frame ones; the method was immunoSEQ multiplex PCR. The table lists about 130,000 clones, 9.2% of them singletons. Specimen: central memory CD4+ T cells from blood. The receptors originated from a young man in good health.

This clone was seen a few times. The chain recombines TRBV9 with TRBJ2-7; 10 bases fit TRBD2. J gave up 2 bases and V 0 bases, and 5 bases lay outside the gene matches. Germline-derived CDR1 and CDR2 are SGDLS and YYNGEE. This CDR3 has 16 amino acids. CDR3: CASSVGGLAGAYEQYF. CDR3 nucleotides: TGTGCCAGCAGCGTAGGAGGGCTAGCGGGGGCCTACGAGCAGTACTTC.

The V gene is TRBV6-1, the J gene TRBJ1-5, with TRBD1 identical over 8 bases. V was clipped by 6 bases and J by 6 bases; unmatched bases: 7. Germline V CDR1 and CDR2: MNHNS, SASEGT. This CDR3 region has 14 residues. The CDR3 spells CASSPDRGGQPQHF. The CDR3 nucleotides read TGTGCCAGCAGCCCTGACAGGGGAGGTCAGCCCCAGCATTTT.

A few counts support this clone. Different DNA sequences within this sample yield the same CDR3. This rearrangement joins TRBV20-1 to TRBJ2-1; maybe TRBD1 (5 bases). The ends were cut back, 2 bases at V and 6 bases at J, with 5 bases in the middle. Germline V CDR1 and CDR2: DFQATT, SNEGSKA (reference sequence). This CDR3 is built from 11 residues. CDR3 nucleotides: TGCAGTGCTAGAAGGGGCAATGAGCAGTTCTTC. Protein sequence: CSARRGNEQFF.

The CDR3: CASSLPGQGVTKLFF. CDR3 nucleotides: TGTGCCAGCAGTTTACCGGGACAGGGAGTTACTAAACTGTTTTTT. This rearrangement joins TRBV6-5 to TRBJ1-4; 9 bases align to TRBD1. The V segment lost 4 bases and the J segment 11 bases; nucleotides outside the gene matches: 11. This CDR3 region has 15 residues. From germline, CDR1 is MNHEY and CDR2 SVGAGI.